The 22 T cell receptor beta chains below come from one sample, sequenced in a study of blood T cell repertoires in COVID-19. This table comes from immunoSEQ multiplex PCR, and its TCRdb copy is limited to in-frame clones, with some not included. The sample shows roughly 40,000 clones, approximately 92% of them seen only once. Sequenced: peripheral blood. The receptors originated from a man aged 45-65 years with COVID-19, enrolled during active disease.

CDR3 protein: CASSFRTGRTYEQYF. The CDR3 nucleotides read TGTGCCAGCAGTTTCCGGACAGGGAGGACCTACGAGCAGTACTTC. The chain uses TRBV27 and TRBJ2-7; TRBD1 matches 8 bases. The trim removed 3 bases at V and 2 bases at J, leaving 6 bases unmatched. Germline values: CDR1 MNHEY, CDR2 SMNVEV (reference sequence). The CDR3 has 15 residues.

This clone was seen a single time. This rearrangement joins TRBV11-2 to TRBJ2-5; a weak D match, TRBD2 (7 bases). Between the trimmed V and J ends, which lost 5 bases and 5 bases, there was a span of 18 bases. This CDR3 contains 15 residues. Germline CDR1 SGHAT, CDR2 FQNNGV. The CDR3 DNA reads TGTGCCAGCAGCGCTGGGGGGGCGACCCAGGAGACCCAGTACTTC. Its protein is CASSAGGATQETQYF.

This chain joins TRBV11-1 and TRBJ2-5, with D possibly matching TRBD1 (6 bases). V gave up 8 bases and J gave up 0 bases, with 16 bases separating them. The CDR3 covers 15 residues. From germline, CDR1 is SGHAT and CDR2 FQDESV (reference sequence). The CDR3 region has the DNA TGTGCCAGCGGACTTGATGGACAGTACCAAGAGACCCAGTACTTC. Translated, it gives CASGLDGQYQETQYF.

The chain employs TRBV6-1 and TRBJ2-4, with unresolved D. From germline, CDR1 is MNHNS and CDR2 SASEGT. Trimming took off 3 bases at V and 4 bases at J, with 7 bases between the two ends. The CDR3 spans 13 residues. The CDR3 nucleotides read TGTGCCAGCAGTGACAACTGGAAAAACATTCAGTACTTC. This gives the protein CASSDNWKNIQYF.

The CDR3 spells CASSLGTSGSADTQYF. DNA of the CDR3: TGTGCCAGCAGCCTGGGGACTAGCGGGAGCGCAGATACGCAGTATTTT. The V gene is TRBV7-2, the J gene TRBJ2-3; 14 bases match TRBD2. Germline V gene lookup returns CDR1 SGHTA and CDR2 FQGNSA. V dropped 5 bases and J dropped 4; count of bases not matched to a gene: 5. This CDR3 has 16 residues.

V gene TRBV27 combines with J gene TRBJ1-1; 12 bases align to TRBD1. From germline, CDR1 is MNHEY and CDR2 SMNVEV (reference sequence). The ends lost 7 bases at V and 0 bases at J; junction bases unmatched: 9. This CDR3 spans 17 amino acids. This CDR3 is CASTQWGTGGLNTEAFF. The CDR3 DNA is TGTGCCAGCACCCAATGGGGGACAGGGGGCCTGAACACTGAAGCTTTCTTT.

This rearrangement joins TRBV2 to TRBJ2-7; 8 bases match TRBD2. J was trimmed by 2 bases and V by 7 bases; bases with no gene match: 10. The CDR3 length is 15 residues. Germline CDR1 reads SNHLY; CDR2 reads FYNNEI. This CDR3 reads CASNSQRESTYEQYF. In nucleotides, the CDR3 is TGTGCCAGCAATTCCCAGCGGGAGTCGACCTACGAGCAGTACTTC.

J is TRBJ1-5 and V is TRBV30; a possible D gene is TRBD1 (6 bases). This CDR3 comprises 13 residues. V was shortened by 3 bases and J by 0 bases, with 6 bases between the two germline ends. Germline values: CDR1 GTSNPN, CDR2 SVGIG (reference sequence). The CDR3 loop is CAWRQGSNQPQHF. CDR3 DNA: TGTGCCTGGAGACAGGGTAGCAATCAGCCCCAGCATTTT.

The chain links TRBV4-1 to TRBJ2-7, with 8 bases identical to TRBD2. Per germline, CDR1 MGHRA and CDR2 YSYEKL. V lost 7 bases to trimming and J lost 0 bases; unmatched junction nucleotides: 8. The length of the CDR3 is 15 residues. In DNA form, the CDR3 reads TGCGCCAGCACAGCCAAGCGGGGGAGCTCCTACGAGCAGTACTTC. It translates to CASTAKRGSSYEQYF.

This chain joins TRBV9 and TRBJ2-1, with 14 positions matching TRBD2. Germline CDR1 is SGDLS and CDR2 is YYNGEE. V was clipped by 8 bases and J by 10 bases; unmatched bases: 11. The CDR3 consists of 15 residues. CDR3 loop: CASHRTSGGMSEQFF. The CDR3 region has the DNA TGTGCCAGTCACCGGACTAGCGGGGGGATGTCCGAGCAGTTCTTC.

V gene TRBV7-9 combines with J gene TRBJ2-1, with D maybe TRBD1 (6 bases). This CDR3 has 15 amino acids. CDR1 is SEHNR, CDR2 FQNEAQ, per germline (reference sequence). V lost 0 bases, J lost 6 bases, and 12 bases lay in between. The CDR3 loop is CASSLAGRRGNEQFF. Written as DNA, the CDR3 is TGTGCCAGCAGCTTAGCCGGACGCAGGGGCAATGAGCAGTTCTTC.

The chain has TRBV7-2 and TRBJ2-7; D gene ambiguous. The V gene's germline CDR1 is SGHTA and CDR2 FQGNSA. Trimming cost V 3 bases and J 2 bases, with 8 bases left between them. This CDR3 has 13 amino acids. As DNA, the CDR3 is TGTGCCAGCAGCTTGTCGGCGGCCTACGAGCAGTACTTC. It specifies CASSLSAAYEQYF.

This chain links TRBV7-3 with TRBJ2-7; 7 positions match TRBD2. The J segment lost 6 bases and the V segment lost 5 bases, leaving 7 bases of the junction unmatched. The CDR3 loop spans 13 amino acids. Per the germline V gene, CDR1 is SGHTA and CDR2 is FQGTGA. CDR3 coding DNA: TGTGCCAGCAGCGTTACTGCGGGAGCCGAGCAGTACTTC. Its translation: CASSVTAGAEQYF. Looking up the rest from reference TRBV7-3 and TRBJ2-7 gives the full variable domain: GAGVSQTPSNKVTEKGKYVELRCDPISGHTALYWYRQSLGQGPEFLIYFQGTGAADDSGLPNDRFFAVRPEGSVSTLKIQRTERGDSAVYLCASSVTAGAEQYFGPGTRLTVT.

V usage is TRBV11-2 and J usage is TRBJ2-7, with TRBD1 matching over 8 bases. The J segment lost 3 bases and the V segment lost 5 bases, leaving 6 bases of the junction unmatched. The germline V gene has CDR1 SGHAT and CDR2 FQNNGV. This CDR3 is 14 amino acids long. CDR3 sequence reads: CASSPWTGSYEQYF. The CDR3 DNA follows: TGTGCCAGCAGCCCTTGGACAGGGAGCTACGAGCAGTACTTC.

The rearrangement joins TRBV7-2 to TRBJ2-3; TRBD1 aligns across 7 bases. This CDR3 has 14 amino acids. The germline CDR1 and CDR2 sequences are SGHTA and FQGNSA. The V gene end was trimmed by 5 bases and the J gene end by 5 bases; junction bases not matched to a gene: 7. The CDR3 loop reads CASSPPGGRDTQYF. The CDR3 bases are TGTGCCAGCAGCCCCCCAGGGGGAAGAGATACGCAGTATTTT.

In DNA form, the CDR3 reads TGCGCCAGCAGCTTGGGAGGACTTCAAGAGACCCAGTACTTC. Its protein product is CASSLGGLQETQYF. The chain employs TRBV5-1 and TRBJ2-5; D may be TRBD2 (5 bases). CDR3 size: 14 residues. CDR1 and CDR2 (germline): SGHRS, YFSETQ. The V gene lost 0 bases and the J gene lost 2 bases, with 8 bases spanning the gap.

The rearrangement links TRBV5-4 to TRBJ2-1, with 14 bases fitting TRBD2. The CDR3 totals 14 residues. J gave up 9 bases and V 4 bases, and 3 bases lay outside the gene matches. Per germline, CDR1 SGHNT and CDR2 YYREEE (reference sequence). Here the CDR3 DNA reads TGTGCCAGCAGCGGACTAGCGGGAGGAAGTGAGCAGTTCTTC. This gives the protein CASSGLAGGSEQFF. Supplemented by reference TRBV5-4 and TRBJ2-1, the full variable domain reads ETGVTQSPTHLIKTRGQQVTLRCSSQSGHNTVSWYQQALGQGPQFIFQYYREEENGRGNFPPRFSGLQFPNYSSELNVNALELDDSALYLCASSGLAGGSEQFFGPGTRLTVL.

This clone has just one count. V and J are TRBV2 and TRBJ1-1, with 8 bases that match TRBD1. Germline assignment: CDR1 SNHLY and CDR2 FYNNEI. V lost 7 bases to trimming and J lost 7 bases; unmatched junction nucleotides: 11. There are 14 residues in the CDR3. The CDR3 DNA is TGTGCCAGCACCCCATTAGACAGGGGCGGTGAAGCTTTCTTT. Amino acids: CASTPLDRGGEAFF. Using reference TRBV2 and TRBJ1-1 for the parts outside the CDR3, the full variable domain is EPEVTQTPSHQVTQMGQEVILRCVPISNHLYFYWYRQILGQKVEFLVSFYNNEISEKSEIFDDQFSVERPDGSNFTLKIRSTKLEDSAMYFCASTPLDRGGEAFFGQGTRLTVV.

This chain uses TRBV7-9 with TRBJ1-1, with D possibly matching TRBD1 (6 bases). Germline values: CDR1 SEHNR, CDR2 FQNEAQ (reference sequence). The CDR3 consists of 11 residues. CDR3 coding DNA: TGTGGGACGCAGGACAGAAGTGAAGCTTTCTTT. Its translation: CGTQDRSEAFF.

The J gene is TRBJ2-3, the V gene TRBV6-4, with TRBD1 as a possible D gene (6 bases). The CDR3 totals 16 residues. Looked up from germline, CDR1 is MRHNA and CDR2 is SNTAGT. V dropped 6 bases and J dropped 0 bases, with 16 bases sitting between them. The CDR3 spells CASRALGGLSTDTQYF. The DNA of the CDR3 is TGTGCCAGCAGGGCACTTGGGGGCCTTAGCACAGATACGCAGTATTTT.

The chain is built from TRBV7-3 and TRBJ2-1, with 8 bases identical to TRBD2. The CDR3 spans 13 residues. V shed 6 bases, J shed 7 bases, and the junction held 5 bases outside the gene matches. Germline-derived CDR1 and CDR2 are SGHTA and FQGTGA. CDR3 coding DNA: TGTGCCAGCAGGAACGGGGGGGCGAATGAGCAGTTCTTC. Its protein is CASRNGGANEQFF.

This clone was seen once. The J gene is TRBJ1-5, the V gene TRBV6-1; TRBD1 is a possible D gene (5 bases). Trimming stripped 0 bases from V and 9 bases from J, with 12 bases between. There are 14 residues in the CDR3. The V gene's germline CDR1 is MNHNS and CDR2 SASEGT. CDR3 protein: CASSEAPLGGPQHF. The CDR3 bases are TGTGCCAGCAGTGAAGCGCCGCTCGGGGGGCCCCAGCATTTT.